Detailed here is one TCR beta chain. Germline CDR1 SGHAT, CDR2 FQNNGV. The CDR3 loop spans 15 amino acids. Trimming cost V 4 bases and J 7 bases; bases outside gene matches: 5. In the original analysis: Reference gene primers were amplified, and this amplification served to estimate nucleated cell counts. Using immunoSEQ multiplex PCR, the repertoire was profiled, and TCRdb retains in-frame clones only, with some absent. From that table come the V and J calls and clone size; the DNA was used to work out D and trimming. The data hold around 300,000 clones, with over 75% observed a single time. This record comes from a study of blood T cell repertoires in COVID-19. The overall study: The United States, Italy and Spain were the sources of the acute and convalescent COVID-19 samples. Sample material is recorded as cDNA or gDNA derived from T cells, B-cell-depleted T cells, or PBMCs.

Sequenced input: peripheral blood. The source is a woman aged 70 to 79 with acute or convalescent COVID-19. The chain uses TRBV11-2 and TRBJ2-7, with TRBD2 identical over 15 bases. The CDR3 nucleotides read TGTGCCAGCAGCTGGACTAGCGGGGGGGATTGGGAGCAGTACTTC. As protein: CASSWTSGGDWEQYF.